A single sample gave rise to the 10 T cell receptor beta chains below, sequenced in a study of blood T cell repertoires in COVID-19. Produced via immunoSEQ multiplex PCR; TCRdb's table is partial and in-frame only. The repertoire holds fewer than 60,000 clones, 86% seen once, with about 26% in the top ten. Sequencing was carried out using peripheral blood. Receptors were obtained from a woman aged 80 or over with acute or convalescent COVID-19.

This CDR3 reads CASSRGQEETQYF. The CDR3 nucleotides are TGTGCCAGCAGCCGGGGACAGGAAGAGACCCAGTACTTC. The chain joins TRBV11-2 to TRBJ2-5; 8 positions agree with TRBD1. Looked up from germline, CDR1 is SGHAT and CDR2 is FQNNGV. The J segment lost 3 bases and the V segment lost 5 bases, leaving 2 bases of the junction unmatched. CDR3 size: 13 residues. Supplemented by reference TRBV11-2 and TRBJ2-5, the full variable domain reads EAGVAQSPRYKIIEKRQSVAFWCNPISGHATLYWYQQILGQGPKLLIQFQNNGVVDDSQLPKDRFSAERLKGVDSTLKIQPAKLEDSAVYLCASSRGQEETQYFGPGTRLLVL.

The J gene is TRBJ1-1, the V gene TRBV6-5, with TRBD1 as a possible D gene (6 bases). With 7 bases removed from V and 1 base from J, the gap between germline ends came to 13 bases. The germline V gene encodes CDR1 MNHEY and CDR2 SVGAGI. This CDR3 spans 14 amino acids. CDR3 DNA sequence: TGTGCCAGCACAGCAGGGGCGTGGAACACTGAAGCTTTCTTT. Translated, it gives CASTAGAWNTEAFF.

The sample holds one count of this clone. This sequence joins TRBV5-6 and TRBJ1-5; 12 bases are shared with TRBD1. This CDR3 has 16 residues. V was pared by 4 bases and J by 6 bases, with 8 bases of the junction left unmatched. Per germline, CDR1 SGHDT and CDR2 YYEEEE. CDR3: CASSPSRDRGLQPQHF. In nucleotides, the CDR3 is TGTGCCAGCAGCCCGTCCAGGGACAGGGGGCTTCAGCCCCAGCATTTT.

The chain combines TRBV24-1 with TRBJ2-7; 10 bases align to TRBD2. The CDR3 contains 21 residues. Germline assignment: CDR1 KGHDR and CDR2 SFDVKD. V was pared by 8 bases and J by 0 bases, with 24 bases of the junction left unmatched. The DNA for the CDR3 is TGTGCCACCACTATGGGACTAGCGTTGCGCCAAATCTCCATTTTCTCCTACGAGCAGTACGTC. Residues: CATTMGLALRQISIFSYEQYV.

V and J are TRBV24-1 and TRBJ1-2; 7 nucleotides match TRBD1. The CDR3 contains 14 residues. V shed 3 bases, J shed 7 bases, and the junction held 7 bases outside the gene matches. CDR1 and CDR2 (germline): KGHDR, SFDVKD. CDR3 amino acids: CATSDTTGLGGYTF. Here the CDR3 DNA reads TGTGCCACCAGTGATACGACAGGGTTGGGTGGCTACACCTTC.

V usage is TRBV4-2 and J usage is TRBJ2-3; 12 positions match TRBD2. Germline assignment: CDR1 LGHNA and CDR2 YNFKEQ. The CDR3 totals 15 residues. V was pared by 1 base and J by 12 bases, with 8 bases of the junction left unmatched. DNA for the CDR3: TGTGCCAGCAGCCAAGTTGGAACTAGCGGGGGGTTACAGTATTTT. Protein: CASSQVGTSGGLQYF.

The count of this clone is one. V is TRBV30 and J is TRBJ1-1; D is undetermined. Per the germline V gene, CDR1 is GTSNPN and CDR2 is SVGIG (reference sequence). V lost 3 bases and J 1 base, leaving 9 bases between the germline ends. The CDR3 runs to 13 residues. The CDR3 DNA reads TGTGCCTGGAGCGCACAGCAGAACACTGAAGCTTTCTTT. Its protein product is CAWSAQQNTEAFF.

This chain uses TRBV9 with TRBJ1-1; 7 bases agree with TRBD1. The CDR3 length is 13 residues. CDR1 and CDR2 (germline): SGDLS, YYNGEE. Unmatched junction bases numbered 2, after V lost 2 bases and J lost 4 bases. CDR3 in DNA: TGTGCCAGCAGCGTCACAGGGGTCACTGAAGCTTTCTTT. It is translated as CASSVTGVTEAFF. Looking up the rest from reference TRBV9 and TRBJ1-1 gives the full variable domain: DSGVTQTPKHLITATGQRVTLRCSPRSGDLSVYWYQQSLDQGLQFLIQYYNGEERAKGNILERFSAQQFPDLHSELNLSSLELGDSALYFCASSVTGVTEAFFGQGTRLTVV.

The chain has TRBV11-3 and TRBJ2-3; 7 bases align to TRBD2. After removal of 2 bases from V and 0 bases from J, the junction contained 8 bases not matched to a gene. CDR3 size: 17 residues. Looked up from germline, CDR1 is SGHNT and CDR2 is YENEEA. This chain's CDR3 is CASSLFSPSGSTDTQYF. DNA of the CDR3: TGTGCCAGCAGCTTATTTAGTCCTAGCGGTAGCACAGATACGCAGTATTTT.

This clone came up a few times. The gene calls are TRBV10-3 and TRBJ1-1; tentatively, D is TRBD1 (5 bases). V was shortened by 9 bases and J by 6 bases, with 17 bases between the two germline ends. Germline loops: CDR1 ENHRY, CDR2 SYGVKD. The CDR3 covers 13 residues. In nucleotides, the CDR3 is TGTGCCATAGGGGAAGGGGCGATAGCTGAAGCTTTCTTT. Its protein is CAIGEGAIAEAFF.